This TCR beta chain was sequenced for a study of CXCR3-negative and CXCR3-positive naive CD8 T cells. Overall study findings and caveats: In CXCR3-positive naive cells, the TRB CDR3s were more hydrophobic than in CXCR3-negative naive cells. Most assays used freshly isolated PBMCs, as cryopreservation partially reduced CXCR3.

With respect to this clonotype: Antigen specificity is unknown.

cDNA libraries for TRB were generated by 5' RACE incorporating UMI labels. TCRdb reworked the 5' RACE reads into one entry per CDR3 protein, no DNA. The record lists 150,000 to 180,000 distinct CDR3 sequences, of which the ten most abundant hold under 0.5%. Germline V gene data show CDR1 as SQVTM and CDR2 as ANQGSEA. The CDR3 extends over 17 amino acids. The chain employs TRBV29-1 and TRBJ2-1; the D gene TCRdb calls, TRBD2, cannot be checked with no DNA. The sample was naive CXCR3+ CD8+ T cells from blood. This sample's subset: CD45RO-CCR7+CD27+CD95- naive CD8+ T cells expressing CXCR3 (TNR3+). The clonotype was recovered from a human donor in good health. Some clones in this sample may be carry-over from other donors' samples. CDR3 protein: CSVDGLAKGSSYNEQFF.